The rows below give T cell receptor beta chains drawn from one sample of a study of blood T cells in healthy people across ages. TCRdb reanalysed the 5' RACE reads using MiXCR and keeps one entry per CDR3 protein. The profile shows 1 million to 1.2 million distinct CDR3 sequences, roughly two fifths of them singletons. Sequencing was carried out using blood. These receptors all come from a man aged 18 to 30 in good health. Each CDR3 is given with its conserved first and last residue. Fields, in order: J gene, clone size, D gene, V gene, CDR3 DNA, CDR3 protein. A D gene is named only where the DNA matches it firmly. Size is stated for part of the rows, as once, few or many counts, or as a class when the clone is expanded.

>TRBJ2-1|-|TRBD2|TRBV20-1
TGCAGTGCGGATGCTAGCGGGGTCTACAATGAGCAGTTCTTC
CSADASGVYNEQFF
>TRBJ2-3|few|-|TRBV5-5
TGTGCCAGCAGCTTACGGGCCCGACCGAGCACAGATACGCAGTATTTT
CASSLRARPSTDTQYF
>TRBJ2-6|-|-|TRBV3-1
TGTGCCAGCAGCCCCACCACCTGGAGCTCTGGGGCCAACGTCCTGACTTTC
CASSPTTWSSGANVLTF
>TRBJ1-6|few|-|TRBV7-2
TGTGCCAGCAGCTTAGATATTGGACCATCGGGACTTCTCCTCCACTTT
CASSLDIGPSGLLLHF
>TRBJ2-3|-|-|TRBV12-3/TRBV12-4
TGTGCCAGCAGACCGGCCAGCACAGATACGCAGTATTTT
CASRPASTDTQYF
>TRBJ1-1|few|-|TRBV12-3/TRBV12-4
TGTGCCAGCAGCCGGGGCCCACCTGAAGCTTTCTTT
CASSRGPPEAFF
>TRBJ1-1|once|-|TRBV4-1
TGCGCCAGCAGCTCGGGGGGCGCGAGGACTGAAGCTTTCTTT
CASSSGGARTEAFF
>TRBJ2-7|-|-|TRBV15
TGTGCCACCAGCAGAGATCTTGGGGGGGCTTCCTACGAGCAGTACTTC
CATSRDLGGASYEQYF
>TRBJ2-2|-|-|TRBV5-1
TGCGCCAGCAGCTTGTCTGGCGATTGGACAGCGAACACCGGGGAGCTGTTTTTT
CASSLSGDWTANTGELFF
>TRBJ1-1|-|-|TRBV9
TGTGCCAGCAGCGTGTCATGGACGAACACTGAAGCTTTCTTT
CASSVSWTNTEAFF
>TRBJ2-3|-|-|TRBV6-6
TGTGCCAGCACCCGGGATGCCACAGATACGCGGTATTTT
CASTRDATDTRYF
>TRBJ1-1|few|-|TRBV11-2
TGTGCCAGCAGCTTAGGAGGAGATGAAGCTTTCTTT
CASSLGGDEAFF
>TRBJ1-6|-|-|TRBV21-1
TGTGCCAGCAGCTCTTGGGACAGGGTGAATTCACCCCTCCACTTT
CASSSWDRVNSPLHF
>TRBJ1-2|-|-|TRBV12-3/TRBV12-4
TGTGCCAGCAGTTTAACCCCTATTGGCTACACCTTC
CASSLTPIGYTF
>TRBJ2-3|-|TRBD1|TRBV24-1
TGTGCCACCAGTCCGACAGGGGAACGCACAGATACGCAGTATTTT
CATSPTGERTDTQYF
>TRBJ2-1|-|TRBD2|TRBV7-9
TGTGCCAGCAGCTTAAAAAAGGCGGGGGTCGGAAGTGAGCAGTTCTTC
CASSLKKAGVGSEQFF
>TRBJ2-1|few|-|TRBV4-1
TGCGCCAGCAGCCAAGGTGGTTATGAGCAGTTCTTC
CASSQGGYEQFF
>TRBJ2-7|few|-|TRBV12-3/TRBV12-4
TGTGCCAGCAGTTTTATGGTCGAGCAGTACTTC
CASSFMVEQYF
>TRBJ1-5|-|TRBD1|TRBV5-1
TGCGCCAGCAGCTTGGAAGGGACAGCAATCAATCAGCCCCAGCATTTT
CASSLEGTAINQPQHF
>TRBJ1-2|-|-|TRBV29-1
TGCAGCGTTCAGGCGGGCTACACCTTC
CSVQAGYTF
>TRBJ1-4|-|-|TRBV14
TGTGCCAGCAGCCCACCGGGCCTTCCTTCGGGTGAAAAACTGTTTTTT
CASSPPGLPSGEKLFF
>TRBJ1-5|-|-|TRBV12-3/TRBV12-4
TGTGCCAGCAGGAAATTAACAGGTAGCGATCAGCCCCAGCATTTT
CASRKLTGSDQPQHF
>TRBJ1-1|-|-|TRBV6-1
TGCGCCAGCAGTGAAGTTATCCGTGGGGCAGCTTTCTTT
CASSEVIRGAAFF
>TRBJ2-7|many|-|TRBV7-2
TGTGCCAGCAGCTCCCGCAGTTCCTACGAGCAGTACTTC
CASSSRSSYEQYF
>TRBJ2-7|-|-|TRBV18
TGTGCCAGCTCAATGGGGACGGACTACTACGAGCAGTACTTC
CASSMGTDYYEQYF